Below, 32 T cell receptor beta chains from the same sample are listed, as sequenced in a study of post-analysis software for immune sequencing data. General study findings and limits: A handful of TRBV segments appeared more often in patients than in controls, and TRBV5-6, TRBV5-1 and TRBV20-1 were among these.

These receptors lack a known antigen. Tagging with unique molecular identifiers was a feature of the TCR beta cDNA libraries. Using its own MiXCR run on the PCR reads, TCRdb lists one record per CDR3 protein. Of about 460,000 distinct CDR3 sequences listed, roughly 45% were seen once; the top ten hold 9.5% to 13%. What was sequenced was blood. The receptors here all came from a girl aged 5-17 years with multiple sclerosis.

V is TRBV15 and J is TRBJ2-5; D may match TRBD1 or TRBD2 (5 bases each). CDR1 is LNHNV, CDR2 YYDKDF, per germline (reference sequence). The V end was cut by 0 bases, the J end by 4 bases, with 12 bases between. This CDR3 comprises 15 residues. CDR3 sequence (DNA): TGTGCCACCAGCAGAGATCTCGTGAGGGGAGAGACCCAGTACTTC. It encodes CATSRDLVRGETQYF.

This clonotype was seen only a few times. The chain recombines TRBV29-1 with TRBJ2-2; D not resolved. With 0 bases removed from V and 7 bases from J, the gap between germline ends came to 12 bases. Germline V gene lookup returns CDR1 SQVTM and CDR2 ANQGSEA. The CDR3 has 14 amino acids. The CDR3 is CSVEDWSTNGELFF. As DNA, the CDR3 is TGCAGCGTTGAAGATTGGAGCACAAACGGGGAGCTGTTTTTT.

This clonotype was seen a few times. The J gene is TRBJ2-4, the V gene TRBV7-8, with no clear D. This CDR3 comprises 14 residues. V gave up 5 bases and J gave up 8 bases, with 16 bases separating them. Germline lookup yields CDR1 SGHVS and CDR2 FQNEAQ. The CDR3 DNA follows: TGTGCCAGCAGCCCCGGGCCCCAGGTCGACATTCAGTACTTC. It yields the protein CASSPGPQVDIQYF.

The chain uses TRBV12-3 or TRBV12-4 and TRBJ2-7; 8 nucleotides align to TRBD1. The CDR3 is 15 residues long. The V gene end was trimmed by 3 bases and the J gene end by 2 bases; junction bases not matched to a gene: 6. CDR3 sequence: CASSLMGQEAYEQYF. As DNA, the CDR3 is TGTGCCAGCAGTTTGATGGGACAGGAGGCCTACGAGCAGTACTTC.

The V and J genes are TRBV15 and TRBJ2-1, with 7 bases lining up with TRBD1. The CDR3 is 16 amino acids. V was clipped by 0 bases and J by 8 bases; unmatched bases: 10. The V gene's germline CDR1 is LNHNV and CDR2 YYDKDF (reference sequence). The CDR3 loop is CATSRDPGTEKHEQFF. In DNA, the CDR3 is TGTGCCACCAGCAGAGACCCTGGGACAGAAAAGCATGAGCAGTTCTTC.

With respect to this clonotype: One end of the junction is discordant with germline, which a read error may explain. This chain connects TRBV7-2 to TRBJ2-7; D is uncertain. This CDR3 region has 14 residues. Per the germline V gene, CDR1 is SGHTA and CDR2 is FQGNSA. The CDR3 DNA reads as TGTGCCAGCAACTTAGGTACGAAGTCCTACGAGCAGTACTTC. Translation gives CASNLGTKSYEQYF.

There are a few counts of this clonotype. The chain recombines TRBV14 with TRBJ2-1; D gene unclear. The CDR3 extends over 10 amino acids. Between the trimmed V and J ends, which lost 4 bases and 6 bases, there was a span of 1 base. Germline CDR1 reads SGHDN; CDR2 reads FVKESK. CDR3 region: CASSPNEQFF. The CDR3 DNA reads TGTGCCAGCAGCCCCAATGAGCAGTTCTTC.

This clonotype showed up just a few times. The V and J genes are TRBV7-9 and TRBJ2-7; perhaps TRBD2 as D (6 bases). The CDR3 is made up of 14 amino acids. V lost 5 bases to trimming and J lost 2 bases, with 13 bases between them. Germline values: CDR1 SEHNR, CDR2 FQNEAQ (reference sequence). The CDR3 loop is CASSRGLPPYEQYF. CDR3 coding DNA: TGTGCCAGCAGCCGTGGACTACCCCCCTACGAGCAGTACTTC.

Written as DNA, the CDR3 is TGCAGTGCTAGTGTCCAGAACACTGAAGCTTTCTTT. Translated: CSASVQNTEAFF. The J gene is TRBJ1-1, the V gene TRBV20-1; the D is unclear. The CDR3 runs to 12 residues. Germline lookup yields CDR1 DFQATT and CDR2 SNEGSKA (reference sequence). The germline V and J ends were trimmed by 3 bases and 1 base, with 6 bases remaining between them.

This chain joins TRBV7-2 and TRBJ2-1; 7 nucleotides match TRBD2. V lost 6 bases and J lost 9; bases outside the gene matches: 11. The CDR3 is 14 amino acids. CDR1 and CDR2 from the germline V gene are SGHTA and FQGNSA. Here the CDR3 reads CASRAGDRGGEQFF. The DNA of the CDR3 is TGTGCCAGCAGGGCGGGGGACCGTGGAGGTGAGCAGTTCTTC. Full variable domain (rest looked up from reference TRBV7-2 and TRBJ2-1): GAGVSQSPSNKVTEKGKDVELRCDPISGHTALYWYRQSLGQGLEFLIYFQGNSAPDKSGLPSDRFSAERTGGSVSTLTIQRTQQEDSAVYLCASRAGDRGGEQFFGPGTRLTVL.

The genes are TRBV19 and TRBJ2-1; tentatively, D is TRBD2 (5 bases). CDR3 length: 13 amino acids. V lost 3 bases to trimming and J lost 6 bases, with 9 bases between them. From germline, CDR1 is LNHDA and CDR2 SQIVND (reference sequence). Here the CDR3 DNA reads TGTGCCAGTAGTATTGGACTTCGCAATGAGCAGTTCTTC. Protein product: CASSIGLRNEQFF.

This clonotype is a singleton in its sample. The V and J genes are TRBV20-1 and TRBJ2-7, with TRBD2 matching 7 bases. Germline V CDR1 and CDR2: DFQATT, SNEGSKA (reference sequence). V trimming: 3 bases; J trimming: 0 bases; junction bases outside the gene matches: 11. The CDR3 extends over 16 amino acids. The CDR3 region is CSASRTWRESSYEQYF. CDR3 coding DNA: TGCAGTGCTAGTCGTACTTGGCGGGAGTCCTCCTACGAGCAGTACTTC.

The CDR3: CASSLYAGPQGLYNEQFF. In DNA, the CDR3 is TGTGCCAGCAGCTTATATGCGGGGCCACAGGGCCTCTACAATGAGCAGTTCTTC. The chain couples TRBV7-2 to TRBJ2-1, with D possibly called TRBD1 or TRBD2 (6 bases each). V was cut by 2 bases and J by 3 bases, with 20 bases left in between. Germline-derived CDR1 and CDR2 are SGHTA and FQGNSA. There are 18 residues in the CDR3.

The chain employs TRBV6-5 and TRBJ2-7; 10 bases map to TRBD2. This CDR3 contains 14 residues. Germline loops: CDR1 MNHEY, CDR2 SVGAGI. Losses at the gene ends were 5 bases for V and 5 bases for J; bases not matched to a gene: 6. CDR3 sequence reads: CASSLLAGLDEQYF. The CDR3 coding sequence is TGTGCCAGCAGTCTACTAGCGGGATTGGACGAGCAGTACTTC.

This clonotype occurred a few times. The CDR3 DNA reads TGCGCCAGCAGCTTGGCCCTAGCTAGCGGGTCCTACAATGAGCAGTTCTTC. Its translation: CASSLALASGSYNEQFF. This chain links TRBV5-1 with TRBJ2-1, with TRBD2 matching 8 bases. This CDR3 is built from 17 residues. Looked up from germline, CDR1 is SGHRS and CDR2 is YFSETQ. Trimming took 0 bases from V and 1 from J; bases not matched to a gene: 6.

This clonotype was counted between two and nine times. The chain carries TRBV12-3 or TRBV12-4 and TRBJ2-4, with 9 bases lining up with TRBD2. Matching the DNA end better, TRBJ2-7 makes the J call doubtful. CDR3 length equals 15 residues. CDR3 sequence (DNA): TGTGCCAGCAGTTCCTTAGCGGGAGAGGTGTACGAGCAGTACTTC. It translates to CASSSLAGEVYEQYF.

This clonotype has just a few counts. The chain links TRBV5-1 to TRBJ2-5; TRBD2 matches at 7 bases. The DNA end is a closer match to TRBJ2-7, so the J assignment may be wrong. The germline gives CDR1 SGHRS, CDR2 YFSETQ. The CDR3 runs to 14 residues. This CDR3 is CASSCEAGRYEQYF. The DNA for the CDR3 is TGCGCCAGCAGCTGCGAAGCGGGACGGTACGAGCAGTACTTC.

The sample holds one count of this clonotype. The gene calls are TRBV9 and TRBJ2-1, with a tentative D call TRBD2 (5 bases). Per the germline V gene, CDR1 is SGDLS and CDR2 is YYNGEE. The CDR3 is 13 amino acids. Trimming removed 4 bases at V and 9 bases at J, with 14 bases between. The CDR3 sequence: CASSMQSSSEQFF. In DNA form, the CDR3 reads TGTGCCAGCAGCATGCAATCTAGCAGTGAGCAGTTCTTC.

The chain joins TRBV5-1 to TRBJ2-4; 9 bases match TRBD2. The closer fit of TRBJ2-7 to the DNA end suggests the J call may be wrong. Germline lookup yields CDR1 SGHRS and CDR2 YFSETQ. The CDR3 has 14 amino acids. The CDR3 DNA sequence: TGCGCCAGCAGCTTGAATAGCGGGAGCGGCGAGCAGTACTTC. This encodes CASSLNSGSGEQYF.

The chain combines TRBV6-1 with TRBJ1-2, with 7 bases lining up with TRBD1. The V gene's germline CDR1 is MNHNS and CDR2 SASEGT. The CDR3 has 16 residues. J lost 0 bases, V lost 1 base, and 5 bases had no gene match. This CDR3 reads CASSEEGTEPNYGYTF. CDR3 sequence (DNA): TGTGCCAGCAGTGAAGAGGGGACAGAACCTAACTATGGCTACACCTTC.

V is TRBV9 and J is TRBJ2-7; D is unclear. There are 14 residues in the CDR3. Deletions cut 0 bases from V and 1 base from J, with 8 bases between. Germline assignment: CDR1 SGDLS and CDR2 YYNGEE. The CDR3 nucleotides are TGTGCCAGCAGCGTAGTGGCCAATTCCTACGAGCAGTACTTC. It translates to CASSVVANSYEQYF.

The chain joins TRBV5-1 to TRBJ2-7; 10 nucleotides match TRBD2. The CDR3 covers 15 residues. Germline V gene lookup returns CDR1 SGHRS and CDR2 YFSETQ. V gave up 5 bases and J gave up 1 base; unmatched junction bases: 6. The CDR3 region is CASRAELAGSYEQYF. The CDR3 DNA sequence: TGCGCCAGCAGGGCAGAACTAGCGGGATCCTACGAGCAGTACTTC.

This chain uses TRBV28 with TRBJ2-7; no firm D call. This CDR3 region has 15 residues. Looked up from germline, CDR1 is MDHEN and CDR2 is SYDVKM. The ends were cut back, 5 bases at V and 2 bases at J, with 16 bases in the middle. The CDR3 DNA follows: TGTGCCAGCAGTCTCATCCAGTACGGACCCTACGAGCAGTACTTC. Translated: CASSLIQYGPYEQYF.

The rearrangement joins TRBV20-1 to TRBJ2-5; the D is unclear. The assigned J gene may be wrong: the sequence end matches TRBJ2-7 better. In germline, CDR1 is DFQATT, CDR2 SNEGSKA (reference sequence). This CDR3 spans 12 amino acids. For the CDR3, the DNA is TGCAGTGCTAGTTACGGGTACTACGAGCAGTACTTC. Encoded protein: CSASYGYYEQYF.

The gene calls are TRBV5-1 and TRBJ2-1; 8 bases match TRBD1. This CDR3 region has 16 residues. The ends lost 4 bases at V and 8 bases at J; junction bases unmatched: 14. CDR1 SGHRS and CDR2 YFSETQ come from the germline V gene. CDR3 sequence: CASSPTDRGRSDEQFF. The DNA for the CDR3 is TGCGCCAGCAGCCCTACCGACAGGGGACGTTCCGATGAGCAGTTCTTC.

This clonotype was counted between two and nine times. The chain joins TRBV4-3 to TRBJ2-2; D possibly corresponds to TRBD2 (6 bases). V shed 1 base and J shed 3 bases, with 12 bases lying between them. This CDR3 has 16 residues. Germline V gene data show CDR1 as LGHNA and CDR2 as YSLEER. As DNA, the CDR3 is TGCGCCAGCAGCCAAGCGGGAGTATCGGACACCGGGGAGCTGTTTTTT. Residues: CASSQAGVSDTGELFF.

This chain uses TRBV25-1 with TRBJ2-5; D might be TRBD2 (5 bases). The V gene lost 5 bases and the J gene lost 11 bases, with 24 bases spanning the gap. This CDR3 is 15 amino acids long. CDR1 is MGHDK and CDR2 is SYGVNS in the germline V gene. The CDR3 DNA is TGTGCCAGCAGTCTTAGAGCCGGGATTTACGATGAGCAGTACTTC. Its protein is CASSLRAGIYDEQYF.

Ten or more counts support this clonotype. CDR3 amino acids: CSGATGTGMGSEQYF. CDR3 DNA: TGCAGCGGCGCTACCGGGACAGGAATGGGATCCGAGCAGTACTTC. The chain carries TRBV29-1 and TRBJ2-7; TRBD1 matches at 8 bases. Germline CDR1 reads SQVTM; CDR2 reads ANQGSEA. With V trimmed by 7 bases and J by 6 bases, 17 bases remained unmatched. The CDR3 totals 15 residues.

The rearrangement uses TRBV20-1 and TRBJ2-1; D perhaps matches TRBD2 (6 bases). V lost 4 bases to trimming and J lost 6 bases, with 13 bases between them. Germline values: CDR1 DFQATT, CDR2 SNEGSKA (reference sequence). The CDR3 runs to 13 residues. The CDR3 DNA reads TGCAGTGCTATTAGACTAGGCGGCAATGAGCAGTTCTTC. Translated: CSAIRLGGNEQFF.

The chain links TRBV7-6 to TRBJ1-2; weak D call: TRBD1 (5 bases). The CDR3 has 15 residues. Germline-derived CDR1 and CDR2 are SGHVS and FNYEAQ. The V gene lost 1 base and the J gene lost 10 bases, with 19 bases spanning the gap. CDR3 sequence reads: CASSLGERMTEAYTF. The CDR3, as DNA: TGTGCCAGCAGCTTAGGGGAGAGGATGACAGAGGCCTACACCTTC.

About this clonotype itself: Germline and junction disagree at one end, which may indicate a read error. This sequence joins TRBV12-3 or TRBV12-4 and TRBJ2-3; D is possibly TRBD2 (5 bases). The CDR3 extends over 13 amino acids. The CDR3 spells CASSPLEADMQYF. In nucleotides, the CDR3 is TGTGCCAGCAGCCCACTAGAGGCAGATATGCAGTATTTT.

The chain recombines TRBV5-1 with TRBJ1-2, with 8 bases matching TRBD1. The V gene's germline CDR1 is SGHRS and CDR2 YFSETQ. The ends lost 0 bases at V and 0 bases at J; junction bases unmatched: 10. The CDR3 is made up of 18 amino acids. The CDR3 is CASSLDPPGGQANYGYTF. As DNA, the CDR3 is TGCGCCAGCAGCTTGGACCCCCCAGGGGGCCAAGCTAACTATGGCTACACCTTC.